The clone carrying this T cell receptor beta chain was found a few times. The data were taken from a study of beta chain features in type 1 diabetes. In the study overall: Cells sorted and examined across all samples totaled nearly 110,000,000.

As every portion of the isolated RNA was reverse transcribed, the sequencing read expressed TCRB transcripts. Sequencing used immunoSEQ multiplex PCR; TCRdb keeps in-frame clones, though not all of them. The table records about 210,000 clones, about 11% of them present only once. The V and J ends lost 4 bases and 3 bases respectively, with 9 bases between them. Germline V gives CDR1 ENHRY, CDR2 SYGVKD. The CDR3 totals 13 residues. The single heparinised draw taken from each donor contained roughly 100 mL of blood on average. The TCR comes from a man between 18 and 29 years old in good health. The sequenced material came from central memory CD4+ T cells from blood. The chain combines TRBV10-3 with TRBJ1-1; D is perhaps TRBD1 (6 bases). The CDR3, as DNA: TGTGCCATCAGTGTAAACAGGGACACTGAAGCTTTCTTT. The encoded protein is CAISVNRDTEAFF.